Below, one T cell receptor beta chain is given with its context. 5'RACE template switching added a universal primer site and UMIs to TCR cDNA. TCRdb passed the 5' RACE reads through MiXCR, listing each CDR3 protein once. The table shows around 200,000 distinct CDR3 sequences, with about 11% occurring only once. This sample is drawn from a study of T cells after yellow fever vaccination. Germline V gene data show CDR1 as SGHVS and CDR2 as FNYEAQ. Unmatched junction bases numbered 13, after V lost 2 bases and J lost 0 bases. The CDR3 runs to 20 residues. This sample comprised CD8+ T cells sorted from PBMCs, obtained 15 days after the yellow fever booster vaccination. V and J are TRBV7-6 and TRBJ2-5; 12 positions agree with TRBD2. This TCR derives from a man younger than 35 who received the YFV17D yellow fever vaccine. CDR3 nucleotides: TGTGCCAGCAGCTTACTGGAGTTGACTAGCGGGGGCACGTACCAAGAGACCCAGTACTTC. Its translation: CASSLLELTSGGTYQETQYF. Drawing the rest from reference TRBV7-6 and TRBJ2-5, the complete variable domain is GAGVSQSPRYKVTKRGQDVALRCDPISGHVSLYWYRQALGQGPEFLTYFNYEAQQDKSGLPNDRFSAERPEGSISTLTIQRTEQRDSAMYRCASSLLELTSGGTYQETQYFGPGTRLLVL.